One T cell receptor beta chain is described in this entry. This specimen comes from a study of shared clonotypes between healthy human individuals. Profiling relied on immunoSEQ multiplex PCR, and the TCRdb table lists in-frame clones only, not all of them. The sample contains more than 2 million clones, 90% to 95% of which appear only once. The CDR3 runs to 14 residues. The germline CDR1 and CDR2 sequences are MGHDK and SYGVNS. Trimming removed 0 bases from V and 4 bases from J, with 9 bases in between. Naive CD8 cells were CD45RO-negative, positively selected for CCR7, excluding terminally differentiated effector memory CD45RA+ cells.

The gene calls are TRBV25-1 and TRBJ2-5; D gene ambiguous. This clonotype originated in a man between 18 and 35 years old in good health. Some clones in this sample may be carry-over from other donors' samples. The specimen was naive CD8+ T cells from PBMCs. In nucleotides, the CDR3 is TGTGCCAGCAGTGAATATAGCAGAGGAGAGACCCAGTACTTC. Translation: CASSEYSRGETQYF.